The T cell receptor beta chain described here comes from a study of T-cell memory formation after mild COVID-19. About the research overall: In these data, TCR clusters were largely donor specific.

MiXCR, run by TCRdb on the 5' RACE reads, gives a single entry per CDR3 protein. The sample contains about 190,000 distinct CDR3 sequences, around 30% of which appear only once. Trimming cost V 4 bases and J 1 base, with 15 bases left between them. The length of the CDR3 is 16 residues. Germline CDR1 and CDR2: SGHRS and YFSETQ. This clonotype was seen a handful of times. What was sequenced was PBMCs or a T cell subset sorted from them (not recorded which). The receptor's source is an adult woman who had mild COVID-19 (a few samples of this study predate the infection). Cell type and time point are not known. V gene TRBV5-1 combines with J gene TRBJ1-5; D is ambiguous. CDR3 bases: TGCGCCAGCAGCCACGATGGGTCACCCAGCAATCAGCCCCAGCATTTT. Translation: CASSHDGSPSNQPQHF. Filled out from reference TRBV5-1 and TRBJ1-5, the complete variable domain reads KAGVTQTPRYLIKTRGQQVTLSCSPISGHRSVSWYQQTPGQGLQFLFEYFSETQRNKGNFPGRFSGRQFSNSRSEMNVSTLELGDSALYLCASSHDGSPSNQPQHFGDGTRLSIL.